A single sample is the source of the 30 T cell receptor beta chains below, sequenced in a study of response to subunit inactivated influenza vaccine. Via MiXCR, TCRdb re-called the RT-PCR reads, giving one row per CDR3 protein. The data contain about 780,000 distinct CDR3 sequences, around 18% of them singletons. The sequencing used PBMCs from blood, collected 5 days after vaccination. These receptors all stem from a man aged 50 or older who received an inactivated influenza vaccine.

In this sample, this clonotype turned up a few times. The gene calls are TRBV20-1 and TRBJ2-1; 10 bases are a match to TRBD2. V was pared by 4 bases and J by 0 bases, with 6 bases of the junction left unmatched. Germline lookup yields CDR1 DFQATT and CDR2 SNEGSKA (reference sequence). The CDR3 has 16 residues. This CDR3 reads CSANTLAGPSYNEQFF. In DNA, the CDR3 is TGCAGTGCTAACACACTAGCGGGACCCTCCTACAATGAGCAGTTCTTC.

Notes on this clonotype: Germline and junction disagree at one end, which may indicate a read error. The rearrangement joins TRBV12-3 or TRBV12-4 to TRBJ2-6, with a weak D call TRBD1 (5 bases). The length of the CDR3 is 17 residues. CDR3 residues: CASSLVPGVSGANFLTF. CDR3 sequence (DNA): TGTGCCAGCAGTTTAGTACCGGGTGTTTCTGGGGCCAACTTCCTGACTTTC.

This clonotype was observed at least ten times. The rearrangement joins TRBV12-3 or TRBV12-4 to TRBJ2-2; D is perhaps TRBD1 (8 bases). Trimming removed 5 bases at V and 5 bases at J, with 18 bases between. The CDR3 totals 16 residues. The DNA of the CDR3 is TGTGCCAGCAGTCCCCGAGACAGGGGAGGGACCGGGGAGCTGTTTTTT. This codes for CASSPRDRGGTGELFF.

In its sample, this clonotype was seen a few times. V and J are TRBV6-5 and TRBJ2-1; TRBD2 is a possible D gene (5 bases). The CDR3 consists of 12 residues. CDR1 MNHEY and CDR2 SVGAGI come from the germline V gene. Deletions cut 2 bases from V and 7 bases from J, with 6 bases between. CDR3 nucleotides: TGTGCCAGCAGTTACGAGGGTAATGAGCAGTTCTTC. This sequence encodes CASSYEGNEQFF.

The chain carries TRBV3-1 and TRBJ1-1; a possible D gene is TRBD1 (5 bases). Germline V lookup: CDR1 LGHDT, CDR2 YNNKEL (reference sequence). V lost 5 bases, J lost 6 bases, and 13 bases lay in between. The CDR3 length is 13 residues. The CDR3 nucleotides read TGTGCCAGCAGCTTTACAGGATTGGCTGAAGCTTTCTTT. It yields the protein CASSFTGLAEAFF.

This clonotype was detected only a few times. V gene TRBV9 combines with J gene TRBJ2-5; D uncertain. V lost 0 bases to trimming and J lost 0 bases, with 6 bases between them. The germline CDR1 and CDR2 sequences are SGDLS and YYNGEE. The CDR3 has 14 residues. The CDR3, as DNA: TGTGCCAGCAGCGTAGGAGAGAACCAAGAGACCCAGTACTTC. It encodes CASSVGENQETQYF.

In its sample, this clonotype was seen a few times. Here the CDR3 DNA reads TGCAGTGCTAGTATTAGCGGGAGGGCCGAATATTCTGGGGCCAACGTCCTGACTTTC. Amino acid sequence: CSASISGRAEYSGANVLTF. V usage is TRBV20-1 and J usage is TRBJ2-6; 11 bases align to TRBD2. The CDR3 is made up of 19 amino acids. V lost 3 bases to trimming and J lost 1 base; unmatched junction nucleotides: 11. CDR1 is DFQATT and CDR2 is SNEGSKA in the germline V gene (reference sequence).

The table lists this clonotype with a few counts. The chain carries TRBV29-1 and TRBJ2-1, with 7 bases that match TRBD2. This CDR3 region has 13 residues. V lost 8 bases and J lost 7; bases outside the gene matches: 11. In germline, CDR1 is SQVTM, CDR2 ANQGSEA. DNA of the CDR3: TGCAGCTTGAGGACTAGACTGGGGAATGAGCAGTTCTTC. It codes for CSLRTRLGNEQFF.

The chain carries TRBV27 and TRBJ2-7; TRBD1 matches at 7 bases. V shed 5 bases, J shed 3 bases, and the junction held 7 bases outside the gene matches. Germline V CDR1 and CDR2: MNHEY, SMNVEV (reference sequence). The CDR3 extends over 14 amino acids. The CDR3 protein is CASSALRTGYEQYF. Written as DNA, the CDR3 is TGTGCCAGCAGTGCCCTAAGGACAGGCTACGAGCAGTACTTC.

The chain employs TRBV5-5 and TRBJ2-7, with TRBD2 as a possible D gene (7 bases). The V and J ends lost 4 bases and 1 base respectively, with 18 bases between them. The CDR3 runs 16 residues. In germline, CDR1 is SGHKS, CDR2 YYEKEE (reference sequence). The CDR3 loop is CASSLGGARKSYEQYF. Here the CDR3 DNA reads TGTGCCAGCAGCCTGGGGGGGGCAAGGAAATCCTACGAGCAGTACTTC.

This rearrangement joins TRBV10-3 to TRBJ1-2; 12 bases fit TRBD1. The CDR3 totals 15 residues. The germline V gene encodes CDR1 ENHRY and CDR2 SYGVKD. The trim removed 6 bases at V and 3 bases at J, leaving 5 bases unmatched. The CDR3 spells CAIRGQGAWDYGYTF. In DNA, the CDR3 is TGTGCCATCAGGGGACAGGGGGCCTGGGACTATGGCTACACCTTC.

V and J are TRBV25-1 and TRBJ1-6; D perhaps matches TRBD1 (5 bases). The V end was cut by 1 base, the J end by 8 bases, with 9 bases between. This CDR3 region has 14 residues. The germline CDR1 and CDR2 sequences are MGHDK and SYGVNS. DNA of the CDR3: TGTGCCAGCAGTGAATCCCTGGGGCATTCACCCCTCCACTTT. It encodes CASSESLGHSPLHF.

The V call is TRBV28, the J call TRBJ2-1; the D is unclear. Germline lookup yields CDR1 MDHEN and CDR2 SYDVKM. The CDR3 has 16 residues. Trimming took 1 base from V and 4 from J, leaving 14 bases between them. As DNA, the CDR3 is TGTGCCAGCAGTTTATTAAGGGCAGAACGTTACAATGAGCAGTTCTTC. Its protein product is CASSLLRAERYNEQFF.

The V gene is TRBV7-9, the J gene TRBJ2-1; D remains unclear. The CDR3 is 16 amino acids. Germline CDR1 is SEHNR and CDR2 is FQNEAQ (reference sequence). V was trimmed by 4 bases and J by 0 bases, leaving 13 bases between them. The CDR3 spells CASSSSPSLSYNEQFF. The CDR3 DNA reads as TGTGCCAGCAGCTCCTCCCCCAGTCTCTCCTACAATGAGCAGTTCTTC.

A few counts support this clonotype. The rearrangement uses TRBV20-1 and TRBJ2-5; D gene uncertain. The CDR3 runs 14 residues. The ends were cut back, 6 bases at V and 4 bases at J, with 18 bases in the middle. Germline V gene data show CDR1 as DFQATT and CDR2 as SNEGSKA (reference sequence). CDR3 nucleotide sequence: TGCAGTGCCAAAACAAGGCCAGGCGTAGAGACCCAGTACTTC. Protein product: CSAKTRPGVETQYF.

This clonotype was seen a handful of times. The chain recombines TRBV25-1 with TRBJ2-7; D ambiguous. Germline-derived CDR1 and CDR2 are MGHDK and SYGVNS. This CDR3 is 13 amino acids long. The V end was cut by 0 bases, the J end by 2 bases, with 5 bases between. The CDR3 sequence: CASSEYKTYEQYF. The CDR3 DNA sequence: TGTGCCAGCAGTGAATATAAGACCTACGAGCAGTACTTC.

This clonotype occurred a few times. This chain uses TRBV5-6 with TRBJ1-2; D remains unclear. This CDR3 comprises 12 residues. The germline V gene has CDR1 SGHDT and CDR2 YYEEEE. Trimming pared 6 bases from V and 7 bases from J, leaving 13 bases between. The CDR3 reads CASKFRELGYTF. CDR3 DNA sequence: TGTGCCAGCAAATTTAGGGAACTTGGCTACACCTTC. Drawing the rest from reference TRBV5-6 and TRBJ1-2, the complete variable domain is DAGVTQSPTHLIKTRGQQVTLRCSPKSGHDTVSWYQQALGQGPQFIFQYYEEEERQRGNFPDRFSGHQFPNYSSELNVNALLLGDSALYLCASKFRELGYTFGSGTRLTVV.

This clonotype was detected only a few times. This chain connects TRBV5-1 to TRBJ1-3; D might be TRBD1 (6 bases). Germline lookup yields CDR1 SGHRS and CDR2 YFSETQ. Trimming cost V 4 bases and J 2 bases, with 13 bases left between them. This CDR3 region has 15 residues. The CDR3 loop reads CASSPTRTAGNTIYF. Written as DNA, the CDR3 is TGCGCCAGCAGCCCCACTCGGACAGCTGGAAACACCATATATTTT.

This clonotype was counted many times. V usage is TRBV7-2 and J usage is TRBJ2-7, with 7 positions matching TRBD1. The germline V gene has CDR1 SGHTA and CDR2 FQGNSA. The CDR3 covers 14 residues. The V gene end was trimmed by 7 bases and the J gene end by 0 bases; junction bases not matched to a gene: 6. The CDR3 here is CASKKDRLSYEQYF. In nucleotides, the CDR3 is TGTGCCAGCAAAAAGGACAGGCTCTCCTACGAGCAGTACTTC.

This clonotype was detected ten times or more. The chain carries TRBV28 and TRBJ2-1; possible D gene TRBD2, 5 bases. Germline-derived CDR1 and CDR2 are MDHEN and SYDVKM. The V and J ends lost 0 bases and 8 bases respectively, with 5 bases between them. The CDR3 sequence is 12 residues long. DNA for the CDR3: TGTGCCAGCAGTTTATGGCGGGATGAGCAGTTCTTC. Its translation is CASSLWRDEQFF.

This clonotype was seen only a few times. CDR3 sequence: CASSTRDSSYEQYF. In DNA form, the CDR3 reads TGTGCCAGCAGCACCCGGGACAGCTCCTACGAGCAGTACTTC. The chain has TRBV4-2 and TRBJ2-7, with TRBD1 identical over 7 bases. The CDR3 is made up of 14 amino acids. The V segment lost 5 bases and the J segment 0 bases; nucleotides outside the gene matches: 4. Germline CDR1 is LGHNA and CDR2 is YNFKEQ.

This clonotype turned up a few times. The chain's CDR3 is CASSHTRDQPQHF. In DNA form, the CDR3 reads TGTGCCAGCAGCCACACTCGAGATCAGCCCCAGCATTTT. The rearrangement joins TRBV3-1 to TRBJ1-5; D unclear. Germline CDR1 and CDR2: LGHDT and YNNKEL (reference sequence). V lost 3 bases and J lost 5, with 8 bases in between. CDR3 length: 13 residues.

This clonotype was seen a handful of times. The chain uses TRBV4-3 and TRBJ2-7; 11 nucleotides match TRBD1. Germline V gives CDR1 LGHNA, CDR2 YSLEER. The V gene end was trimmed by 1 base and the J gene end by 5 bases; junction bases not matched to a gene: 4. This CDR3 has 15 residues. Here the CDR3 DNA reads TGCGCCAGCAGCCAAGCCAGGACAGGGGGCCACGAGCAGTACTTC. It specifies CASSQARTGGHEQYF.

This clonotype was observed a handful of times. The chain combines TRBV6-1 with TRBJ2-3; unclear D gene. CDR3 length: 13 amino acids. The germline V gene encodes CDR1 MNHNS and CDR2 SASEGT. Trimming removed 6 bases at V and 5 bases at J, with 12 bases between. The CDR3 sequence: CASRRPLLDTQYF. The CDR3 DNA reads TGTGCCAGCAGACGACCTCTCTTAGATACGCAGTATTTT.

V usage is TRBV29-1 and J usage is TRBJ2-7; weak D call: TRBD1 (6 bases). CDR3 length: 13 residues. Germline V lookup: CDR1 SQVTM, CDR2 ANQGSEA. V was cut by 7 bases and J by 1 base, with 14 bases left in between. The CDR3 nucleotides are TGCAGCGCGAAATTCAGGGGATCCTACGAGCAGTACTTC. Translation: CSAKFRGSYEQYF.

This clonotype occurred many times. The chain has TRBV29-1 and TRBJ2-2, with 7 bases that match TRBD2. Germline CDR1 SQVTM, CDR2 ANQGSEA. The V gene end was trimmed by 0 bases and the J gene end by 1 base; junction bases not matched to a gene: 5. CDR3 length: 16 amino acids. This CDR3 reads CSVEDRASGNTGELFF. The CDR3 DNA reads as TGCAGCGTTGAAGATCGGGCTAGCGGGAACACCGGGGAGCTGTTTTTT.

The CDR3 DNA reads as TGTGCCAGCAGCCAACAGGGGGCGGGTTCTAATGAAAAACTGTTTTTT. It encodes CASSQQGAGSNEKLFF. V is TRBV4-2 and J is TRBJ1-4; 8 nucleotides agree with TRBD1. This CDR3 has 16 residues. Trimming took 2 bases from V and 3 from J; bases not matched to a gene: 5. Germline values: CDR1 LGHNA, CDR2 YNFKEQ.

The V gene is TRBV6-4, the J gene TRBJ1-6, with D uncertain. The V end was cut by 6 bases, the J end by 7 bases, with 10 bases between. The CDR3 is 13 amino acids. CDR1 is MRHNA and CDR2 is SNTAGT in the germline V gene. The CDR3: CASSRTENSPLHF. CDR3 DNA: TGTGCCAGCAGCCGGACGGAGAATTCACCCCTCCACTTT.

V gene TRBV25-1 combines with J gene TRBJ2-7; D is ambiguous. This CDR3 has 14 residues. CDR1 is MGHDK, CDR2 SYGVNS, per germline. The ends were cut back, 1 base at V and 5 bases at J, with 12 bases in the middle. CDR3 sequence (DNA): TGTGCCAGCAGTGAATGGTCGGTTGGGGACGAGCAGTACTTC. Its protein is CASSEWSVGDEQYF.

J is TRBJ2-4 and V is TRBV11-1, with TRBD1 matching 11 bases. J lost 2 bases, V lost 5 bases, and 11 bases had no gene match. The CDR3 is made up of 18 amino acids. Germline loops: CDR1 SGHAT, CDR2 FQDESV (reference sequence). The DNA for the CDR3 is TGTGCCAGCAGCCCAACAGTGGACAGGGGGCTTACCAAAAACATTCAGTACTTC. It translates to CASSPTVDRGLTKNIQYF.